The entry below gives a single T cell receptor beta chain sequence along with its context. Its antigen is still unknown. These data belong to a study of cytomegalovirus exposure and HLA in healthy donors. Across the whole study: The study's early data release held roughly 91 million unique TCRs from HLA-typed donors.

V was pared by 4 bases and J by 0 bases, with 18 bases between. Germline-derived CDR1 and CDR2 are SGHVS and FQNEAQ. This CDR3 region has 17 residues. General study points: HLA allele associations emerged for around 16,000 TCR beta sequences in a later analysis, at 0.05 false discovery rate.

The PCR was carried out with 60 Vbeta primers and 13 Jbeta primers. Sequencing was performed with immunoSEQ multiplex PCR; in TCRdb, only in-frame clones are kept and a portion is missing. The table lists roughly 170,000 clones, around 83% of them singletons. The sequence was collected from a man aged 50-59 years in good health and CMV-seronegative. Sequencing was carried out using PBMCs. This rearrangement joins TRBV7-8 to TRBJ1-1; perhaps TRBD1 as D (5 bases). CDR3 in DNA: TGTGCCAGCAGCTCCCATCTAACGACAGCGATGAACACTGAAGCTTTCTTT. This sequence encodes CASSSHLTTAMNTEAFF.